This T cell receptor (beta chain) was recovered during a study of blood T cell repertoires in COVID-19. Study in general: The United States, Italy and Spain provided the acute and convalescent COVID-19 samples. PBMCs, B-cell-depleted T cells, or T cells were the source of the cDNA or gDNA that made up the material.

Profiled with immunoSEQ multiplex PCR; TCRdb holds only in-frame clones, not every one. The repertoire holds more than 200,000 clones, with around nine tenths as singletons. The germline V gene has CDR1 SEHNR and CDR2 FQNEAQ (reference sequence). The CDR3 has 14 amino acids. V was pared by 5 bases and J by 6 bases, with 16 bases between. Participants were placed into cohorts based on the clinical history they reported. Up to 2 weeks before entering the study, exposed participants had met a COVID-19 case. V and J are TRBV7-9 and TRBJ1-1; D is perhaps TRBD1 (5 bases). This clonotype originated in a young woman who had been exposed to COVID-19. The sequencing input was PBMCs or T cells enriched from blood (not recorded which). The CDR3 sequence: CASSLGDSRAEAFF. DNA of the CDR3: TGTGCCAGCAGCCTAGGGGACTCGAGGGCTGAAGCTTTCTTT.